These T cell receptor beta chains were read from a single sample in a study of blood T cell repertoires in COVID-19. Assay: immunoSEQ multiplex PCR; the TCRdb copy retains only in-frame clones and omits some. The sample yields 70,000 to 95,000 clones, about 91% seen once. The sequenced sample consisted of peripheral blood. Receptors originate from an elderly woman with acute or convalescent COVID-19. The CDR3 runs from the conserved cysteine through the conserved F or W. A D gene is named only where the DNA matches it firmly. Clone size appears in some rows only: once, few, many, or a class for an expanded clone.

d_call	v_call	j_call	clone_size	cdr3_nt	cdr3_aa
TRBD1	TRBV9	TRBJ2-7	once	TGTGCCAGCAGCCCCGGACAGGCCCTAGAGCAGTACTTC	CASSPGQALEQYF
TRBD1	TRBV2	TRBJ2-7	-	TGTGCCAGCAGTGAGTATTCCGGACAGGGCTACGAGCAGTACTTC	CASSEYSGQGYEQYF
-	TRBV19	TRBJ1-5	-	TGTGCCAGTAGTATAGGGAGCCAGCCCCAGCATTTT	CASSIGSQPQHF
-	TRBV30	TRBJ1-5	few	TGTGCCTGGAGTGTAAATACAGGCAATCAGCCCCAGCATTTT	CAWSVNTGNQPQHF
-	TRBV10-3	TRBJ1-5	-	TGTGCCATCAGTGAGTCCGTCGGGGGGGCCCTCGGCAATCAGCCCCAGCATTTT	CAISESVGGALGNQPQHF
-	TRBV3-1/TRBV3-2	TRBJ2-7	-	TGTGCCAGCAGCCAAAGGGGGGGCGAGCAGTACTTC	CASSQRGGEQYF
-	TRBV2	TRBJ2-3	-	TGTGCCAGCAAGATTGAGACTAGCACAGATACGCAGTATTTT	CASKIETSTDTQYF
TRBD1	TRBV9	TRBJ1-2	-	TGTGCCAGCAGCGCCCTTGCCCCGACAGGGAAGAACTATGGCTACACCTTC	CASSALAPTGKNYGYTF
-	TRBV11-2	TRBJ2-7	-	TGTGCCAGCAGCTCCCAACTAGAGTTGAGGGAGCAGTACTTC	CASSSQLELREQYF
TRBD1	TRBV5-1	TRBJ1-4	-	TGCGCCAGCAGCTATGACAGGGGGGACGAAAAACTGTTTTTT	CASSYDRGDEKLFF
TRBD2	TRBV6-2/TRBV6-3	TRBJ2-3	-	TGTGCCAGCAGTTACGGGCTAGCGGGGGTTCCTTCTCGGGTTACAGATACGCAGTATTTT	CASSYGLAGVPSRVTDTQYF
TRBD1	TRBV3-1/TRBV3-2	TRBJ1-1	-	TGTGCCAGCAGCCGTCGGGGGACAGTGAACACTGAAGCTTTCTTT	CASSRRGTVNTEAFF
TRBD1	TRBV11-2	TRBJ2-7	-	TGTGCCAGCAGCTTAGATGGCACAGGGGACGAGCAGTACTTC	CASSLDGTGDEQYF
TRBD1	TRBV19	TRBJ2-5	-	TGTGCCAGTAGTATTCCGGGACAGGGAGGCGAGACCCAGTACTTC	CASSIPGQGGETQYF
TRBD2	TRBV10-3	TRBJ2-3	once	TGTGCCATCATGGGGACTAGTTGGGCAGATACGCAGTATTTT	CAIMGTSWADTQYF
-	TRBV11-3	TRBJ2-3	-	TGTGCCAGCAGCATTGGGGGGGCCGGGGGAACAGATACGCAGTATTTT	CASSIGGAGGTDTQYF
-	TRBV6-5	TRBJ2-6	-	TGTGCCAGCAAAAAGCCCTCTGGGGCCAACGTCCTGACTTTC	CASKKPSGANVLTF
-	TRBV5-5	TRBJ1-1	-	TGTGCCAGCAGCTTGGATGGACTCATGAACACTGAAGCTTTCTTT	CASSLDGLMNTEAFF
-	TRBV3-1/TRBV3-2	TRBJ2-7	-	TGTGCCAGCAGTGTCGGACAGGGAGGGTCTTACGAGCAGTACTTC	CASSVGQGGSYEQYF
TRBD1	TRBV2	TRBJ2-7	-	TGTGCCACCAGGGACAGTCTCCAATACGAGCAGTACTTC	CATRDSLQYEQYF
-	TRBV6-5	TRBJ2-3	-	TGTGCCTTGGGGAGGTCTAGCACAGATACGCAGTATTTT	CALGRSSTDTQYF
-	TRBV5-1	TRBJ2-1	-	TGCGCCAGCAGCTTTCGACAGGAGTCCTACAATGAGCAGTTCTTC	CASSFRQESYNEQFF
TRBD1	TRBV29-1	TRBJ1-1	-	TGCAGCGTTGTCGGTTTCGCCAGGGACAGGGGTCCGAACACTGAAGCTTTCTTT	CSVVGFARDRGPNTEAFF
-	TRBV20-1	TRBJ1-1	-	TGCAGTGCTAGTGAGGCAGGGTTGAACACTGAAGCTTTCTTT	CSASEAGLNTEAFF
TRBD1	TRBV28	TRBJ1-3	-	TGTGCCAGCAGTACAGACAGGGGTCACACCATATATTTT	CASSTDRGHTIYF
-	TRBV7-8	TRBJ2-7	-	TGTGCCAGCAGCTTTAGTCGGGACAAGAGCTCCTACGAGCAGTACTTC	CASSFSRDKSSYEQYF
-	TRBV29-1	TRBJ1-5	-	TGCAGCGTACAGGGAAGGGGCAATCAGCCCCAGCATTTT	CSVQGRGNQPQHF
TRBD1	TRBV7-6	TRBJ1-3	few	TGTGCCAGCCGGACAGGACCTAGCTCTGGAAACACCATATATTTT	CASRTGPSSGNTIYF
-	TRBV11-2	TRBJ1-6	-	TGTGCCAGCAGCTTCAGGACAGAAAATTCACCCCTCCACTTT	CASSFRTENSPLHF
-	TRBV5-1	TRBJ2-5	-	TGCGCCAGCAGCTTTCTTGGGGGGGGCCCAGAGACCCAGTACTTC	CASSFLGGGPETQYF
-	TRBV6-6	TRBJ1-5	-	TGTGCCAGCAGTTACTCTGAGGGATTGAGCAATCAGCCCCAGCATTTT	CASSYSEGLSNQPQHF
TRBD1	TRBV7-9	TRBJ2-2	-	TGTGCCAGCAGCTCAGAGACAGGGTGGATTATCGATAACACCGGGGAGCTGTTTTTT	CASSSETGWIIDNTGELFF
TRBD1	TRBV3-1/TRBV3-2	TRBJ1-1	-	TGTGCCAGCAGCCAAATGGAGGGGGCGTTGGGTGAAGCTTTCTTT	CASSQMEGALGEAFF
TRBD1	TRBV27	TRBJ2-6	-	TGTGCCAGCAGTTCGCTTAGACAGGGGGCAAGATCTGGGGCCAACGTCCTGACTTTC	CASSSLRQGARSGANVLTF
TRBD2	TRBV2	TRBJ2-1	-	TGTGCCAGCAGTGGGGCGGGAGTAACCTACAATGAGCAGTTCTTC	CASSGAGVTYNEQFF
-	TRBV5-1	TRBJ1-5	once	TGCGCCAGCAGCTTGGGGTCAGGGGCGACCAATCAGCCCCAGCATTTT	CASSLGSGATNQPQHF